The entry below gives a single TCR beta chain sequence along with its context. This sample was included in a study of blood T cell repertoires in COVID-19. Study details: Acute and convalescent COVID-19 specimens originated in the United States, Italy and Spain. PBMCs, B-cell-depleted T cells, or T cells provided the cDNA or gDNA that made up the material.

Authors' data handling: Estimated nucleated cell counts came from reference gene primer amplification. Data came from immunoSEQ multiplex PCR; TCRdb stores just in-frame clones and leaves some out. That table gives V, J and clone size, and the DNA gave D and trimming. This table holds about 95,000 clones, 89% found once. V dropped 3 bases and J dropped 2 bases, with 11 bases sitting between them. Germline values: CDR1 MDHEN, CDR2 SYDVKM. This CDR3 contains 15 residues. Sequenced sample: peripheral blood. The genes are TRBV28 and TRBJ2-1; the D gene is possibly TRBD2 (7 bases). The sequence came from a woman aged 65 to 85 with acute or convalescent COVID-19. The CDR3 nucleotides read TGTGCCAGCAGTTTTTGGGGGGGGCCCTACAATGAGCAGTTCTTC. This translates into CASSFWGGPYNEQFF.